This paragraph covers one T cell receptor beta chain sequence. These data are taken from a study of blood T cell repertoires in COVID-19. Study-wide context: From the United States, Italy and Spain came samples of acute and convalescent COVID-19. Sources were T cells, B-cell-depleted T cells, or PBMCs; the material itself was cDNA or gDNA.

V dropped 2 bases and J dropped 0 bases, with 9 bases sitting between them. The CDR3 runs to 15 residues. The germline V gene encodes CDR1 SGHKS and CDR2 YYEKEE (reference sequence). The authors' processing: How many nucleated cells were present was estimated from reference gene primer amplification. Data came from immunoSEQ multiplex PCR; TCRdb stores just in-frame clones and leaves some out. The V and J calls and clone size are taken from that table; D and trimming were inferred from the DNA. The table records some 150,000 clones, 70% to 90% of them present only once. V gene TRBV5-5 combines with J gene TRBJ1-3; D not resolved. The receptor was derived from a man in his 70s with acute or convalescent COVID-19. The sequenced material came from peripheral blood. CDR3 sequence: CASSFDGSSGNTIYF. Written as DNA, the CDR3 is TGTGCCAGCAGCTTCGACGGGAGCTCTGGAAACACCATATATTTT.